The following is a TCR beta chain sequence with its context. Its antigen remains unknown. Germline CDR1 and CDR2: MNHEY and SMNVEV (reference sequence). The CDR3 consists of 13 residues. The V gene lost 5 bases and the J gene lost 1 base, with 8 bases spanning the gap. The data derive from a study of vaccination and CD4 T cells after COVID-19. Study-wide results and caveats: There were relatively few convalescent patients studied, and there were no early post-infection timepoints.

With the Oncomine TCR Beta short-read assay, DNA from cultured CD4+ T cells was sequenced. TCRdb processed the PCR reads anew with MiXCR; each CDR3 protein has one entry. The data hold around 15,000 distinct CDR3 sequences, with around 80% observed a single time. Treatment given: approximately nine-day PBMC culture with coronavirus spike peptide pools or control peptides (ViraFEST assay). Half-medium changes with fresh IL-2 medium occurred on days 3 and 7. The sample taken for sequencing was CD4+ T cells from blood, cultured in vitro. This clonotype was sampled from a human donor who had recovered from COVID-19. This chain connects TRBV27 to TRBJ1-1; D not certain. CDR3 sequence reads: CASSPRRNTEAFF. CDR3 DNA: TGTGCCAGCAGTCCCCGCCGGAACACTGAAGCTTTCTTT.